The 27 T cell receptor beta chains presented below share a single source sample, sequenced in a study of blood T cells in healthy people across ages. A second PCR, run for roughly 6 to 11 cycles, used a sample-barcoded 5' primer plus a J-beta primer mix. One entry per CDR3 protein results from TCRdb running MiXCR on the 5' RACE reads. The sample records over a million distinct CDR3 sequences, roughly 59% being singletons. What was sequenced was blood. Receptors originate from a man aged 18 to 29 in good health.

The chain joins TRBV12-3 or TRBV12-4 to TRBJ2-1, with D maybe TRBD2 (5 bases). V was pared by 6 bases and J by 3 bases, with 15 bases between. This CDR3 has 15 residues. The CDR3 region is CASSVPGNFYNEQFF. DNA for the CDR3: TGTGCCAGCAGCGTTCCGGGGAACTTCTACAATGAGCAGTTCTTC.

The chain recombines TRBV12-3 or TRBV12-4 with TRBJ1-3, with D possibly matching TRBD1 (6 bases). This CDR3 contains 16 residues. Deletions cut 5 bases from V and 0 bases from J, with 14 bases between. CDR3 amino acids: CASSASNRVSGNTIYF. The CDR3 coding sequence is TGTGCCAGCAGTGCCAGTAACAGGGTCTCTGGAAACACCATATATTTT.

V usage is TRBV11-2 and J usage is TRBJ2-5; TRBD1 agrees at 8 bases. The CDR3 is 11 residues long. J lost 13 bases, V lost 3 bases, and 4 bases had no gene match. Germline V gene sequence: CDR1 SGHAT, CDR2 FQNNGV. Written as DNA, the CDR3 is TGTGCCAGCAGCTTCGGACAGGGTCCGTACTTC. Its translation is CASSFGQGPYF.

The V call is TRBV10-3, the J call TRBJ2-1, with a tentative D call TRBD2 (5 bases). The germline V and J ends were trimmed by 7 bases and 8 bases, with 12 bases remaining between them. This CDR3 is 12 amino acids long. Per germline, CDR1 ENHRY and CDR2 SYGVKD. CDR3 protein: CAINPPGDEQFF. The CDR3 DNA reads as TGTGCCATCAACCCCCCCGGGGATGAGCAGTTCTTC.

The chain combines TRBV11-3 with TRBJ2-1; the D is unclear. This CDR3 region has 13 residues. V was trimmed by 4 bases and J by 5 bases, leaving 9 bases between them. Per the germline V gene, CDR1 is SGHNT and CDR2 is YENEEA. CDR3 in amino acids: CASSSRRDNEQFF. The CDR3, as DNA: TGTGCCAGCAGCTCTCGGCGCGACAATGAGCAGTTCTTC.

This rearrangement joins TRBV29-1 to TRBJ2-7; D ambiguous. The germline V gene encodes CDR1 SQVTM and CDR2 ANQGSEA. V dropped 7 bases and J dropped 4 bases, with 17 bases sitting between them. The CDR3 extends over 13 amino acids. Here the CDR3 DNA reads TGCAGCGCTCTATACCCCGCTTCGTACGAGCAGTACTTC. Protein product: CSALYPASYEQYF.

A few counts support this clonotype. The rearrangement uses TRBV29-1 and TRBJ2-6, with D perhaps matching TRBD2 (6 bases). This CDR3 is built from 15 residues. The germline V gene encodes CDR1 SQVTM and CDR2 ANQGSEA. Trimming left V 2 bases short and J 4 bases short, with 12 bases between. CDR3 loop: CSVEPWEAGANVLTF. The CDR3 bases are TGCAGCGTTGAACCTTGGGAGGCGGGGGCCAACGTCCTGACTTTC.

This clonotype was observed a few times. A junction end diverges from the germline sequence, so it may reflect a read error. The V call is TRBV5-1, the J call TRBJ2-7, with TRBD2 identical over 12 bases. In germline, CDR1 is SGHRS, CDR2 YFSETQ. This CDR3 region has 15 residues. In DNA form, the CDR3 reads TGTGCCAGCAGCTTGGGACTAGCGGGCCCCTACGAGCAGTACTTC. Protein: CASSLGLAGPYEQYF.

This rearrangement joins TRBV6-4 to TRBJ2-1; D may be TRBD2 (6 bases). Per germline, CDR1 MRHNA and CDR2 SNTAGT. V lost 6 bases to trimming and J lost 5 bases, with 14 bases between them. The CDR3 consists of 14 residues. CDR3 sequence (DNA): TGTGCCAGCAGCCAGCGGGTACTAAACAATGAGCAGTTCTTC. This encodes CASSQRVLNNEQFF.

This rearrangement joins TRBV4-3 to TRBJ1-2; 7 bases agree with TRBD1. The DNA end lines up better with TRBJ2-5; the J call may be wrong. CDR1 and CDR2 (germline): LGHNA, YSLEER. CDR3 length: 14 amino acids. CDR3 residues: CASSPNRGPETQYF. CDR3 DNA sequence: TGCGCCAGCAGCCCCAACAGGGGTCCAGAGACCCAGTACTTC.

This clonotype was recorded a few times. The V and J genes are TRBV9 and TRBJ2-7; 7 bases fit TRBD1. This CDR3 is built from 15 residues. Germline-derived CDR1 and CDR2 are SGDLS and YYNGEE. Trimming at V came to 4 bases and at J to 5 bases, leaving 12 bases not matched to a gene. The CDR3 DNA sequence: TGTGCCAGCAGCCCCCGGGACAGAGCCTTCCACGAGCAGTACTTC. It specifies CASSPRDRAFHEQYF.

This chain joins TRBV20-1 and TRBJ1-1; 7 nucleotides match TRBD1. Germline assignment: CDR1 DFQATT and CDR2 SNEGSKA (reference sequence). This CDR3 contains 16 residues. V was pared by 0 bases and J by 1 base, with 8 bases of the junction left unmatched. The CDR3 region has the DNA TGCAGTGCTAGAGATCGTGGTAAGGGGGCGAACACTGAAGCTTTCTTT. It encodes CSARDRGKGANTEAFF.

The chain links TRBV29-1 to TRBJ2-4; the D is unclear. The J call may be incorrect, as the DNA end agrees better with TRBJ2-7. The CDR3 contains 12 residues. CDR1 is SQVTM, CDR2 ANQGSEA, per germline. The DNA of the CDR3 is TGCAGCGTCGCTCGTCCTTTGGGCGAGCAGTACTTC. Residues: CSVARPLGEQYF.

V usage is TRBV13 and J usage is TRBJ2-1, with a possible D match to TRBD2 (5 bases). The closer fit of TRBJ2-7 to the DNA end suggests the J call may be wrong. The CDR3 covers 15 residues. Per germline, CDR1 PRHDT and CDR2 FYEKMQ (reference sequence). The CDR3 region is CASSLELGAGNEQYF. The CDR3 bases are TGTGCCAGCAGCTTAGAACTGGGTGCGGGCAATGAGCAGTACTTC.

The gene calls are TRBV20-1 and TRBJ2-1; 9 nucleotides line up with TRBD2. The germline V gene encodes CDR1 DFQATT and CDR2 SNEGSKA (reference sequence). The length of the CDR3 is 15 residues. V trimming: 6 bases; J trimming: 9 bases; junction bases outside the gene matches: 15. CDR3 residues: CSASEVSGSPAEQFF. The DNA for the CDR3 is TGCAGTGCAAGCGAGGTTAGCGGGAGTCCCGCTGAGCAGTTCTTC.

The chain couples TRBV28 to TRBJ2-1, with D possibly being TRBD2 (6 bases). Trimming cost V 5 bases and J 7 bases, with 15 bases left between them. The CDR3 is 14 residues long. Germline V gives CDR1 MDHEN, CDR2 SYDVKM. Written as DNA, the CDR3 is TGTGCCAGCAGTCCCCGGGACTCCAAAAATGAGCAGTTCTTC. Translating it yields CASSPRDSKNEQFF.

This clonotype was seen only a few times. The genes are TRBV5-6 and TRBJ2-3, with 7 bases lining up with TRBD2. CDR3 length: 17 amino acids. Germline V gene sequence: CDR1 SGHDT, CDR2 YYEEEE. Trimming at V came to 4 bases and at J to 1 base, leaving 12 bases not matched to a gene. The CDR3 DNA follows: TGTGCCAGCAGCGTTCTTGGAGCGGGGCTCGGCACAGATACGCAGTATTTT. It translates to CASSVLGAGLGTDTQYF.

This sequence joins TRBV7-2 and TRBJ2-7; the D gene could be TRBD1 or TRBD2 (6 bases each). The J call may be in error: the DNA end matches TRBJ2-5 better. This CDR3 is built from 14 residues. Germline V gene data show CDR1 as SGHTA and CDR2 as FQGNSA. CDR3 protein: CASSGWGAQETQYF. CDR3 DNA sequence: TGTGCCAGCAGCGGCTGGGGGGCACAAGAGACCCAGTACTTC.

The chain uses TRBV4-1 and TRBJ2-7, with TRBD2 matching over 10 bases. Germline assignment: CDR1 MGHRA and CDR2 YSYEKL. This CDR3 region has 18 residues. J lost 3 bases, V lost 0 bases, and 11 bases had no gene match. This CDR3 reads CASSQESPLAGDLYEQYF. The CDR3 nucleotides read TGCGCCAGCAGCCAAGAGTCCCCCCTAGCGGGAGATCTCTACGAGCAGTACTTC.

The chain links TRBV12-3 or TRBV12-4 to TRBJ1-6; D remains unclear. The germline V and J ends were trimmed by 2 bases and 6 bases, with 5 bases remaining between them. The CDR3 is 13 residues long. CDR3 DNA sequence: TGTGCCAGCAGTTTACTCGCTAATTCACCCCTCCACTTT. Amino acid sequence: CASSLLANSPLHF.

J is TRBJ1-5 and V is TRBV7-9; D call uncertain. Germline CDR1 and CDR2: SEHNR and FQNEAQ (reference sequence). V gave up 4 bases and J gave up 0 bases, with 13 bases separating them. The CDR3 is 16 residues long. The CDR3 here is CASSSSKFYSNQPQHF. The CDR3 DNA reads as TGTGCCAGCAGCTCCTCTAAGTTCTATAGCAATCAGCCCCAGCATTTT.

The table lists this clonotype with a few counts. The chain carries TRBV20-1 and TRBJ2-2; D gene ambiguous. This CDR3 comprises 13 residues. Per the germline V gene, CDR1 is DFQATT and CDR2 is SNEGSKA (reference sequence). The V gene lost 4 bases and the J gene lost 1 base, with 7 bases spanning the gap. As DNA, the CDR3 is TGCAGTGCTATCATCCAGAACACCGGGGAGCTGTTTTTT. Encoded protein: CSAIIQNTGELFF.

The V call is TRBV18, the J call TRBJ1-1; 7 nucleotides agree with TRBD1. Looked up from germline, CDR1 is KGHSH and CDR2 is LQKENI. The CDR3 has 17 amino acids. The V segment lost 3 bases and the J segment 5 bases; nucleotides outside the gene matches: 15. Here the CDR3 DNA reads TGTGCCAGCTCACCCTCTCGCGAGGGGGCAAGAAGGACTGAAGCTTTCTTT. As protein: CASSPSREGARRTEAFF.

CDR3 sequence reads: CASKREQGGSNEKLFF. CDR3 sequence (DNA): TGTGCCAGCAAACGGGAACAGGGGGGTTCTAATGAAAAACTGTTTTTT. This chain connects TRBV28 to TRBJ1-4; 8 bases map to TRBD1. The trim removed 7 bases at V and 3 bases at J, leaving 10 bases unmatched. The CDR3 sequence is 16 residues long. CDR1 and CDR2 (germline): MDHEN, SYDVKM.

V gene TRBV20-1 combines with J gene TRBJ2-1; 8 bases are a match to TRBD2. The germline gives CDR1 DFQATT, CDR2 SNEGSKA (reference sequence). This CDR3 region has 17 residues. Trimming removed 6 bases from V and 0 bases from J; junction bases left unmatched: 13. The CDR3 DNA sequence: TGCAGTGCCGCCTCGACTAGCGTATCTTTCTCCTACAATGAGCAGTTCTTC. This codes for CSAASTSVSFSYNEQFF.

This clonotype was seen just once. The J gene is TRBJ2-2, the V gene TRBV20-1, with 12 bases fitting TRBD2. The germline gives CDR1 DFQATT, CDR2 SNEGSKA (reference sequence). The CDR3 sequence is 14 residues long. The V and J ends lost 2 bases and 6 bases, in that order; junction bases with no gene match: 1. The CDR3 bases are TGCAGTGCTAGACTAGCGGGAGGGCCCGGGGAGCTGTTTTTT. It translates to CSARLAGGPGELFF.

This chain links TRBV12-3 or TRBV12-4 with TRBJ2-2; D is unresolved. V was shortened by 6 bases and J by 1 base, with 12 bases between the two germline ends. The CDR3 sequence is 15 residues long. CDR3 nucleotide sequence: TGTGCCAGCAGGCCTCTTGGGGAGAACACCGGGGAGCTGTTTTTT. It translates to CASRPLGENTGELFF.